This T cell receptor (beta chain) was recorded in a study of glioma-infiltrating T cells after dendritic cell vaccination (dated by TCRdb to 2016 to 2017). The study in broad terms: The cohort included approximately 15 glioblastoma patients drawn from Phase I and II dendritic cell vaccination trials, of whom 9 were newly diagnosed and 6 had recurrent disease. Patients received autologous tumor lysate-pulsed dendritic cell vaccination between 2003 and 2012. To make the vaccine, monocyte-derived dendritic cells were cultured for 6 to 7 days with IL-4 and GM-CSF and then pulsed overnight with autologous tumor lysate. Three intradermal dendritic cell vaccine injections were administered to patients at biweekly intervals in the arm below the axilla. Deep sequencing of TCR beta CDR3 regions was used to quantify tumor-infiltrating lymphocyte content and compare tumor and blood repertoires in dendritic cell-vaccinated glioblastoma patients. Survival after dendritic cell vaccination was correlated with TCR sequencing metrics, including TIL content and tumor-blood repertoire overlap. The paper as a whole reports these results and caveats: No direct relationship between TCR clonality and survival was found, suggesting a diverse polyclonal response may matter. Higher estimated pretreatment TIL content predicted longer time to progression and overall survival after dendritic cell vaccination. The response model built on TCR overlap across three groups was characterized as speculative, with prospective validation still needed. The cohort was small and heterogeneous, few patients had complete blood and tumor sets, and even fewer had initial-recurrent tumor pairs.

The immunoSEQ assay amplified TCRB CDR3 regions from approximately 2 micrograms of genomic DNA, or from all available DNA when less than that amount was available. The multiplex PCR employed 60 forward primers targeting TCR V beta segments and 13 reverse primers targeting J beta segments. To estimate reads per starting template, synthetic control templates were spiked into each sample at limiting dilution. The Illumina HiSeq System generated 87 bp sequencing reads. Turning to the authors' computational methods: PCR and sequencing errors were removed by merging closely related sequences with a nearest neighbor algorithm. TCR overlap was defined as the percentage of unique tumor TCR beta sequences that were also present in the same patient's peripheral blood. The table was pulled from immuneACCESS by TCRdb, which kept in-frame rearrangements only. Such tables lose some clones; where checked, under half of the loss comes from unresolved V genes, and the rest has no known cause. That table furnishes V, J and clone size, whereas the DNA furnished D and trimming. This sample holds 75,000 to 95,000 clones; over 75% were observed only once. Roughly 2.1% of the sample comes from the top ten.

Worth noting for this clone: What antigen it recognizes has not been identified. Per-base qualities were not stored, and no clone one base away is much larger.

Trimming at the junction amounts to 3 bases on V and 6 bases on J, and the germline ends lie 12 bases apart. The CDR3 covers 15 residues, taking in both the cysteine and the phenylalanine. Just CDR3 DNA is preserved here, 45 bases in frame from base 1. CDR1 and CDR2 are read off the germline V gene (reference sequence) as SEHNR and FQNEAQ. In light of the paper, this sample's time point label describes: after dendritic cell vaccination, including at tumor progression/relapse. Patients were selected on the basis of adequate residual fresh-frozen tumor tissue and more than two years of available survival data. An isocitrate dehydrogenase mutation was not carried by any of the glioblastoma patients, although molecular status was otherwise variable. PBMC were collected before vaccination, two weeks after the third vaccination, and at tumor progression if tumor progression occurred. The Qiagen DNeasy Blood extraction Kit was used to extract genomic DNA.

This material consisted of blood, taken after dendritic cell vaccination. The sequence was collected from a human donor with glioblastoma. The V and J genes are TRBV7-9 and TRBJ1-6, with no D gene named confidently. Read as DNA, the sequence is TGTGCCAGCAGCTTGCTACAGTCAACTAATTCACCCCTCCACTTT. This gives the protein CASSLLQSTNSPLHF.